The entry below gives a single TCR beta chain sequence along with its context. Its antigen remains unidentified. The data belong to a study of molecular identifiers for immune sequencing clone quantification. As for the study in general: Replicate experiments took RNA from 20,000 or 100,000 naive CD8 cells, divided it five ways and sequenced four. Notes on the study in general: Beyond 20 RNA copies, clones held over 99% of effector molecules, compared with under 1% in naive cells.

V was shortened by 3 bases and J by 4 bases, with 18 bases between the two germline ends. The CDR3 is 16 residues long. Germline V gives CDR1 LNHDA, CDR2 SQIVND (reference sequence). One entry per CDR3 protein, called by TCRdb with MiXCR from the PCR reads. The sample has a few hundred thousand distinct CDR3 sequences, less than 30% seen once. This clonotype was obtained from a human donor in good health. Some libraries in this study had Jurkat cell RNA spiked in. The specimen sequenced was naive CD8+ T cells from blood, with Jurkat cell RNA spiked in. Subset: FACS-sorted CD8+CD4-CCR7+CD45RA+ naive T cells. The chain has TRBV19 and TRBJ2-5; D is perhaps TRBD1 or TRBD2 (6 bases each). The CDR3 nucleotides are TGTGCCAGTAGTATGTTTCACCCTGGGGGGCGAGAGACCCAGTACTTC. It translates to CASSMFHPGGRETQYF.